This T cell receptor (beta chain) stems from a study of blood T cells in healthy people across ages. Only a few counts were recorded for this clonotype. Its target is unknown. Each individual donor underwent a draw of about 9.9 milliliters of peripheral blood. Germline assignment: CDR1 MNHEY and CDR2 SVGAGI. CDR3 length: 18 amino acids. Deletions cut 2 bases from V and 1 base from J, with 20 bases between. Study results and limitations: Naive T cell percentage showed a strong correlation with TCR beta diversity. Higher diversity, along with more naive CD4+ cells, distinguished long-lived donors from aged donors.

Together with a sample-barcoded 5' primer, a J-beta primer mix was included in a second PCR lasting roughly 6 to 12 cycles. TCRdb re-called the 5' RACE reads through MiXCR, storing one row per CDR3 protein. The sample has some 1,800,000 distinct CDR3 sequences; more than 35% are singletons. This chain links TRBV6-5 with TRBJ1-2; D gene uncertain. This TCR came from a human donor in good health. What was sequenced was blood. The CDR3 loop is CASSYLGRATRFNYGYTF. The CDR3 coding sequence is TGTGCCAGCAGTTACCTCGGTCGTGCGACAAGATTTAACTATGGCTACACCTTC.